The text below deals with one TCR beta chain. Its antigen is unknown. Germline and junction disagree at one end, which may indicate a read error. These data originate in a study of blood T cells in healthy people across ages (dated by TCRdb to between 2014 and 2016). Broadly, across the study: Template switching captured roughly one uniquely barcoded TCR beta cDNA molecule per two T cells in model experiments. Donors were grouped into four age groups: young (average roughly 16 years), middle-aged (around 39), aged (around 60) and long-lived (about 82). To avoid experimental bias, donors of different ages were distributed randomly across sequencing lanes. Using the same blood draw, the study looked at two additional independent replicas of 1 million unique cDNA reads for two donors, one aged 18 to 29 and the other aged 80 or older. To track age-related changes in TCR beta repertoire diversity, the study relied on deep sequencing normalized with unique cDNA molecular identifiers.

What the study reported, not specific to this receptor: As age increased, observed TCR beta diversity per million T cells dropped in a roughly linear way, and a significant reduction was already evident by age around 41. Because the CMV infection status of the donors was unknown, age-related changes in expanded clonotypes may potentially have been confounded. Because profiling used bulk unsorted PBMCs, naive and antigen-experienced compartments could not be compared conclusively. Estimates of total diversity based on one million sequenced T cells were considered lower bounds and underestimates. The long-lived group showed more naive CD4+ T cells, fewer expanded clones and increased TCR diversity than the aged group, suggesting age selection. The percentage of naive T cells measured by flow cytometry correlated strongly with observed TCR beta diversity.

The donors were roughly 38 Caucasian individuals from Russia, aged roughly 6 to 90 years, who were systemically healthy. Each donor gave about 9.2 milliliters of peripheral blood, drawn into EDTA-treated Vacutainer tubes. Ficoll-Paque density-gradient centrifugation was used to isolate PBMCs, with at least 6 million per sample. Total RNA, at least 6 micrograms per sample, was extracted from PBMCs with Trizol reagent. For every donor, an aliquot of PBMCs went through flow cytometry to measure the percentages of naive CD45RAhigh/CD27high T cells. The library was produced with 5' RACE. Instrument on record: Illumina HiSeq 2500. The second PCR ran for about 7 to 11 cycles and used a J-beta primer mix along with a sample-barcoded 5' primer. Each TCR beta cDNA molecule received a unique molecular identifier from a template-switch 5' adaptor carrying 12 random nucleotides. At least 3 million CDR3-containing paired-end reads were obtained from each sample. All of the RNA was converted into first-strand cDNA using the Mint cDNA synthesis kit, with a TRBC-specific oligonucleotide serving as the primer. All cDNA was treated with uracil-DNA glycosylase and then went through a first 18-cycle PCR with the universal primers M1SS and BC2_uni_R. The authors' analysis ran thus. Each sample was normalized by randomly selecting 1 million high-quality reads, each carrying a distinct molecular identifier. Instead of being binned into consensus sequences, reads with shared molecular identifiers were discarded. MiTCR, set to a Q25 quality threshold and the strictest error-elimination algorithm, was used for CDR3 identification, clonotype clustering and error correction. A nonparametric unseen species model using Euler transformation provided a lower-bound estimate of total TCR beta diversity. TCRdb applied fastp at Q25 and MiXCR to the public reads, then kept only in-frame beta chains. Every CDR3 protein is listed once, alongside the most common genes and DNA of its rows. The V and J calls reflect TCRdb's pipeline rather than the authors' work. This sample holds 700,000 or so distinct CDR3 sequences; about 43% were observed only once. 25% to 30% of the sample is in the top ten clones.

CDR1 and CDR2, per the germline V gene (reference sequence), are SGHNT and YYREEE. From its cysteine to its phenylalanine, the CDR3 spans 14 amino acids. Of all the DNA, just the CDR3 is kept, 42 bases in frame from base 1. The specimen sequenced was blood. The TCR sequence derives from a man older than 75 in good health. This chain is built from TRBV5-4 and TRBJ2-7; 7 bases in the junction line up with TRBD1. The nucleotide sequence reads TGTGCCAGCAGCTTGAGGGGGCGAGAAAACGAGCAGTGCTTC. It codes for CASSLRGRENEQCF.